This passage covers 10 T cell receptor beta chains from one sample sequenced in a study of neoadjuvant anti-PD-1 for oral cavity cancer. Time point here: after neoadjuvant nivolumab, at surgical resection. Repertoires were generated with immunoSEQ multiplex PCR, while TCRdb's copy carries only in-frame clones and drops some. The top ten clones hold more than 2% of a sample with more than 10,000 clones, around 75% of them seen once. This specimen consisted of PBMCs, obtained after nivolumab (anti-PD-1) treatment. The source is a person aged 40-85 years with oral cavity squamous cell carcinoma.

The chain links TRBV10-1 to TRBJ2-1, with 10 bases lining up with TRBD1. In germline, CDR1 is WNHNN, CDR2 SYGVQD (reference sequence). The CDR3 consists of 16 residues. With V trimmed by 0 bases and J by 6 bases, 5 bases remained unmatched. CDR3 sequence: CASSESRDRGFNEQFF. The CDR3, as DNA: TGCGCCAGCAGTGAGTCCAGGGACAGGGGATTCAATGAGCAGTTCTTC.

This clone was seen more than once but under ten times. The genes are TRBV5-1 and TRBJ2-2; weak D call: TRBD1 (5 bases). V was pared by 0 bases and J by 1 base, with 10 bases between. The CDR3 extends over 16 amino acids. Germline CDR1 reads SGHRS; CDR2 reads YFSETQ. CDR3 protein: CASSLAGHLNTGELFF. The CDR3, as DNA: TGCGCCAGCAGCTTGGCCGGACATTTGAACACCGGGGAGCTGTTTTTT.

The chain couples TRBV10-2 to TRBJ1-1; 8 bases map to TRBD1. V lost 2 bases and J lost 4; bases outside the gene matches: 3. Germline V gives CDR1 WSHSY, CDR2 SAAADI. The CDR3 covers 14 residues. Here the CDR3 DNA reads TGCGCCAGCAGTGAGAGCACAGGGGGCACTGAAGCTTTCTTT. Its translation: CASSESTGGTEAFF.

The chain has TRBV4-1 and TRBJ1-6; a possible D gene is TRBD1 (5 bases). Trimming removed 0 bases from V and 10 bases from J, with 13 bases in between. The CDR3 has 15 amino acids. Germline CDR1 and CDR2: MGHRA and YSYEKL. The CDR3 sequence is CASSQDLAGRSPLHF. For the CDR3, the DNA is TGCGCCAGCAGCCAAGATTTAGCAGGGCGCTCACCCCTCCACTTT.

The rearrangement links TRBV4-2 to TRBJ1-2; D not certain. Germline V gives CDR1 LGHNA, CDR2 YNFKEQ. CDR3 length: 17 residues. Trimming removed 3 bases at V and 2 bases at J, with 19 bases between. The CDR3 loop is CASSHIKADGLNYGYTF. For the CDR3, the DNA is TGTGCCAGCAGCCACATAAAGGCGGACGGACTCAACTATGGCTACACCTTC.

This sequence joins TRBV4-1 and TRBJ1-3; D is uncertain. Per the germline V gene, CDR1 is MGHRA and CDR2 is YSYEKL. The CDR3 has 14 residues. Trimming cost V 2 bases and J 7 bases, with 12 bases left between them. The CDR3 loop is CASSQLARRNTIYF. CDR3 nucleotide sequence: TGCGCCAGCAGCCAACTGGCCCGGCGCAACACCATATATTTT.

The chain employs TRBV5-1 and TRBJ2-1; the D gene could be TRBD1 or TRBD2 (6 bases each). The CDR3 contains 16 residues. The germline gives CDR1 SGHRS, CDR2 YFSETQ. Trimming stripped 0 bases from V and 15 bases from J, with 25 bases between. Written as DNA, the CDR3 is TGCGCCAGCAGCTTGGCCGGGAGTGGGGGCTACCTCCATTGGTTCTTC. This codes for CASSLAGSGGYLHWFF.

The chain employs TRBV5-1 and TRBJ1-1; 8 bases match TRBD1. V shed 6 bases, J shed 0 bases, and the junction held 10 bases outside the gene matches. The V gene's germline CDR1 is SGHRS and CDR2 YFSETQ. The CDR3 spans 16 residues. DNA of the CDR3: TGCGCCAGCACTACATATACAGGGGGGTTGAACACTGAAGCTTTCTTT. It yields the protein CASTTYTGGLNTEAFF. The entire variable domain, with the rest obtained from reference TRBV5-1 and TRBJ1-1, is as follows: KAGVTQTPRYLIKTRGQQVTLSCSPISGHRSVSWYQQTPGQGLQFLFEYFSETQRNKGNFPGRFSGRQFSNSRSEMNVSTLELGDSALYLCASTTYTGGLNTEAFFGQGTRLTVV.

This chain links TRBV19 with TRBJ2-7; possible D gene TRBD2, 5 bases. This CDR3 has 14 residues. Germline CDR1 LNHDA, CDR2 SQIVND (reference sequence). Trimming cost V 5 bases and J 2 bases, with 13 bases left between them. Here the CDR3 DNA reads TGTGCCAGTAGTTCGACGGGGATTACCTACGAGCAGTACTTC. Its protein is CASSSTGITYEQYF.

The chain joins TRBV7-6 to TRBJ1-1, with unresolved D. The V end lost 1 base, the J end lost 2 bases, and 11 bases lay between the germline ends. Germline values: CDR1 SGHVS, CDR2 FNYEAQ. The CDR3 contains 15 residues. This chain's CDR3 is CASSLGAGFNTEAFF. CDR3 in DNA: TGTGCCAGCAGCTTAGGGGCAGGCTTTAACACTGAAGCTTTCTTT.